This TCR beta chain was documented in a study of blood T cells in healthy people across ages. The total RNA that was extracted per sample amounted to at least 5.5 micrograms. In the case of this clonotype: Since a much larger clone is just one base distant, this may be a read error.

The use of a sample-barcoded 5' primer and a J-beta primer mix characterized a second PCR of about 7 to 12 cycles. Every cDNA molecule carried a tag from a template-switch adaptor bearing 12 random nucleotides. TCRdb redid the calling of the 5' RACE reads with MiXCR, one entry per CDR3 protein. Among 1.5 million to 1.8 million distinct CDR3 sequences, roughly 43% were seen once, and the ten largest hold about 4.1%. The CDR3 covers 14 residues. J is TRBJ2-1 and V is TRBV12-3 or TRBV12-4; D may be TRBD1 or TRBD2 (6 bases each). This receptor was obtained from a woman between 18 and 29 years old in good health. Material for sequencing was blood. In DNA, the CDR3 is TGTGCCGGCAGTTTCCGGGGGCCCTACAATGAGCAGTTCTTC. Protein product: CAGSFRGPYNEQFF.